A single count supports the clone carrying this T cell receptor beta chain. Its antigen is as yet unknown. This entry is derived from a study of shared clonotypes between healthy human individuals. Overall study context: Donors had three CD4 naive, three CD4 memory, two CD8 naive and one CD8 memory plate apiece. Whole-study results and caveats: Around 5.3% of naive CD4 clonotypes were shared across four donors. Few donors restricted represented genetic and exposure-history diversity.

Generated by immunoSEQ multiplex PCR, the TCRdb table keeps only in-frame clones and is missing some. The sample contains fewer than 3 million clones, approximately 90% of which appear only once. Trimming pared 4 bases from V and 0 bases from J, leaving 11 bases between. CDR3 size: 15 residues. Germline V gives CDR1 LGHNA, CDR2 YNFKEQ. Caucasian adults residing in Nashville, Tennessee made up all the donors. The rearrangement uses TRBV4-2 and TRBJ2-3; weak D call: TRBD2 (5 bases). This clonotype was obtained from a young man in good health. Some clones in this sample may be carry-over from other donors' samples. The sample was naive CD4+ T cells from PBMCs. This sample's subset: CD45RA+ positively selected. CDR3 loop: CASSPAARSTDTQYF. For the CDR3, the DNA is TGTGCCAGCAGCCCAGCGGCAAGAAGCACAGATACGCAGTATTTT.